Listed below are T cell receptor beta chains from one sample, sequenced in a study of cytomegalovirus exposure and HLA in healthy donors. Sequencing was performed with immunoSEQ multiplex PCR; in TCRdb, only in-frame clones are kept and a portion is missing. This table holds more than 20,000 clones, roughly three quarters found once. Sequencing used PBMCs. Every receptor here comes from a male donor in good health and CMV-seronegative. CDR3s include the opening cysteine and the closing phenylalanine or tryptophan. Each record gives: D gene, J gene, clone size, V gene, CDR3 DNA, CDR3 protein. The D gene is left open where the match is weak. The listing skips clone size in some rows; elsewhere it reads once, few, many or a size class.

TRBD1	TRBJ1-1	.	TRBV27	TGTGCCAGCAGTTTAGTGGTCAGGGGGTCTGAAGCTTTCTTT	CASSLVVRGSEAFF
.	TRBJ2-7	.	TRBV9	TGTGCCAGCAGCGCAACCCTGAGACAGGACTCCTACGAGCAGTACTTC	CASSATLRQDSYEQYF
TRBD2	TRBJ2-7	once	TRBV7-9	TGTTCCAGCAGCAACCGACTAGCGGAGCAGTACTTC	CSSSNRLAEQYF
TRBD1	TRBJ1-1	once	TRBV7-8	TGTGCCAGCAGCTTAGGGACAGGGATGAACACTGAAGCTTTCTTT	CASSLGTGMNTEAFF
.	TRBJ1-1	.	TRBV29-1	TGCAGCGCGAGAGTCGGCGGGGAGACTGAAGCTTTCTTT	CSARVGGETEAFF
TRBD1	TRBJ2-1	.	TRBV5-4	TGTGCCAGCAGCTCGGACGACAGGGGTGGCTACAATGAGCAGTTCTTC	CASSSDDRGGYNEQFF
TRBD2	TRBJ2-5	.	TRBV5-6	TGTGCCAGCACCCTTTTGACTAGCGGGGGCGGGGAGACCCAGTACTTC	CASTLLTSGGGETQYF
.	TRBJ2-1	.	TRBV19	TGTGCCAGTAGTATAAGGTCTTCTAGCAGGGGCGATGAGCAGTTCTTC	CASSIRSSSRGDEQFF
TRBD2	TRBJ2-1	.	TRBV28	TGTGCCAGCGCTCCCGGGACTAGCGACTACAATGAGCAGTTCTTC	CASAPGTSDYNEQFF
TRBD2	TRBJ2-7	.	TRBV6-5	TGTGCCAGCAGTTACTTGCGGGAGGGTCCCTACGAGCAGTACTTC	CASSYLREGPYEQYF
.	TRBJ2-1	.	TRBV21-1	TGTGCCAGCAGCGAGGGACACATCTCCTACAATGAGCAGTTCTTC	CASSEGHISYNEQFF
TRBD1	TRBJ2-7	.	TRBV4-1	TGCGCCAGCAGCCCAGCGCGTGACAGGGACTACGAGCAGTACTTC	CASSPARDRDYEQYF
TRBD2	TRBJ2-1	.	TRBV27	TGTGCCAGCAGTTTGCGGGAGGGCCCAGCCAATGAGCAGTTCTTC	CASSLREGPANEQFF
.	TRBJ1-5	.	TRBV2	TGTGCCAGCAGTGATGGCAAGAATAGCAATCAGCCCCAGCATTTT	CASSDGKNSNQPQHF
.	TRBJ1-4	.	TRBV28	TGTGCCAGCACCACCCTCGGACTCACTAATGAAAAACTGTTTTTT	CASTTLGLTNEKLFF
.	TRBJ1-1	.	TRBV6-6	TGTGCCAGCAGTCCCGATTACGGGGGCACTGAAGCTTTCTTT	CASSPDYGGTEAFF
TRBD2	TRBJ2-1	.	TRBV28	TGTGCCAGCAGTTTCTCGGGACTAGCAGGAAATGAGCAGTTCTTC	CASSFSGLAGNEQFF
TRBD1	TRBJ1-5	.	TRBV7-9	TGTGCCAGCAGCGACAGGGGGGCGAATCAGCCCCAGCATTTT	CASSDRGANQPQHF
TRBD1	TRBJ1-4	.	TRBV27	TGTGCCAGCAGTTTCACAGGGGTGGACGAAAAACTGTTTTTT	CASSFTGVDEKLFF
.	TRBJ2-5	.	TRBV23-1	TGCGCCAGCAGTAGCCCGGGATTCCAACCTGAAGAGACCCAGTACTTC	CASSSPGFQPEETQYF
TRBD1	TRBJ2-5	.	TRBV7-8	TGTGCCAGCAGCGCCGGGACAGGGGGGACCCAGTACTTC	CASSAGTGGTQYF
.	TRBJ1-4	.	TRBV7-2	TGTGCCAGCAGCTTAGCGCCGAGCAAACTGTTTTTT	CASSLAPSKLFF